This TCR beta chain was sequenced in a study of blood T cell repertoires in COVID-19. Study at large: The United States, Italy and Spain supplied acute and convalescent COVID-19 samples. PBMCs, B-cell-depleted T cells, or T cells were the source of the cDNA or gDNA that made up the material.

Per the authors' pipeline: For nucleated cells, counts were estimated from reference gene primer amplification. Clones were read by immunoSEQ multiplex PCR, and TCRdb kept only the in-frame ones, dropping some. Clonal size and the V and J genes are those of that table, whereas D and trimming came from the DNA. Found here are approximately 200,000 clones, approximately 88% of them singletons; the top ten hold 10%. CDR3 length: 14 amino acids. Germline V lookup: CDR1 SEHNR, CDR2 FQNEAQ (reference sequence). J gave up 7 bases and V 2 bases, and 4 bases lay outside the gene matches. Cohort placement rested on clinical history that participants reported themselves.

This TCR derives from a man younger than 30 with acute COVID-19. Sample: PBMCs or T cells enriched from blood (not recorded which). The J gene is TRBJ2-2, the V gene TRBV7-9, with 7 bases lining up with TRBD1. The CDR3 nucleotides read TGTGCCAGCAGCTTAAGACAGGGCAGCGGGGAGCTGTTTTTT. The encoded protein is CASSLRQGSGELFF.